One and the same sample provided the 30 T cell receptor beta chains below, sequenced in a study of blood T cell repertoires in COVID-19 (TCRdb year 2020). The library relied on the immunoSEQ multiplex PCR assay. TCRdb took over this immuneACCESS table, retaining in-frame rearrangements with V and J assigned. Such tables are incomplete; in checked studies, under half of the missing clones stem from an unresolved V gene, and the remainder is unexplained. This sample is represented by around 170,000 clones; about 91% of them were singletons. The ten most abundant clones make up more than 3.5% of the sample. The sequenced sample consisted of peripheral blood. Every receptor here comes from a woman aged 30 to 39 with acute or convalescent COVID-19.

This clone showed up just once. The chain is built from TRBV2 and TRBJ2-7; the D is unclear. The CDR3 sequence is 12 residues long. CDR1 is SNHLY, CDR2 FYNNEI, per germline. V shed 4 bases and J shed 0 bases, with 4 bases lying between them. The CDR3 spells CASSVVSYEQYF. In DNA form, the CDR3 reads TGTGCCAGCAGTGTCGTCTCCTACGAGCAGTACTTC.

This clone has just one count. The rearrangement links TRBV7-2 to TRBJ2-1; no reliable D call. CDR1 SGHTA and CDR2 FQGNSA come from the germline V gene. The CDR3 contains 13 residues. Between the trimmed V and J ends, which lost 2 bases and 6 bases, there was a span of 8 bases. The CDR3 DNA reads TGTGCCAGCAGCTTATCAGTCCGCAATGAGCAGTTCTTC. This translates into CASSLSVRNEQFF.

The V call is TRBV6-5, the J call TRBJ2-5, with 8 bases fitting TRBD1. Trimming took 10 bases from V and 5 from J; bases not matched to a gene: 6. This CDR3 region has 12 residues. Germline CDR1 MNHEY, CDR2 SVGAGI. As DNA, the CDR3 is TGTGCCACCCGGACAGGGATGGAGACCCAGTACTTC. Translating it yields CATRTGMETQYF.

This sequence joins TRBV7-9 and TRBJ1-2, with D perhaps TRBD1 (5 bases). The CDR3 contains 19 residues. The V end lost 3 bases, the J end lost 4 bases, and 27 bases lay between the germline ends. The germline CDR1 and CDR2 sequences are SEHNR and FQNEAQ (reference sequence). This CDR3 is CASSFGGAPMGSGGYGYTF. The CDR3 DNA is TGTGCCAGCAGCTTCGGTGGGGCCCCCATGGGCTCGGGCGGCTATGGCTACACCTTC.

The V call is TRBV11-2, the J call TRBJ1-2, with D maybe TRBD1 (6 bases). Trimming cost V 3 bases and J 6 bases, with 14 bases left between them. In germline, CDR1 is SGHAT, CDR2 FQNNGV. CDR3 size: 14 residues. DNA of the CDR3: TGTGCCAGCAGCTTTTACGGGGGGCTAGATGGCTACACCTTC. It codes for CASSFYGGLDGYTF.

V gene TRBV28 combines with J gene TRBJ2-1; no definite D call. The V gene's germline CDR1 is MDHEN and CDR2 SYDVKM. V lost 5 bases and J lost 9, with 11 bases in between. The length of the CDR3 is 12 residues. The CDR3 here is CASSIQSSEQFF. The CDR3 DNA is TGTGCCAGCAGTATCCAGTCCTCTGAGCAGTTCTTC.

V usage is TRBV4-1 and J usage is TRBJ2-5, with D hard to call. This CDR3 comprises 12 residues. CDR1 is MGHRA and CDR2 is YSYEKL in the germline V gene. The germline V and J ends were trimmed by 0 bases and 7 bases, with 6 bases remaining between them. This chain's CDR3 is CASSQDFGTQYF. CDR3 nucleotide sequence: TGCGCCAGCAGCCAAGATTTCGGGACCCAGTACTTC.

V gene TRBV28 combines with J gene TRBJ1-3, with 7 bases matching TRBD1. With 5 bases clipped from V and 8 bases from J, the junction kept 6 bases outside the gene matches. CDR1 and CDR2 (germline): MDHEN, SYDVKM. The CDR3 consists of 13 residues. CDR3 DNA sequence: TGTGCCAGCAGTGGGGGACAGCTCGACACCATATATTTT. This encodes CASSGGQLDTIYF. The full variable domain, completed using reference TRBV28 and TRBJ1-3, is DVKVTQSSRYLVKRTGEKVFLECVQDMDHENMFWYRQDPGLGLRLIYFSYDVKMKEKGDIPEGYSVSREKKERFSLILESASTNQTSMYLCASSGGQLDTIYFGEGSWLTVV.

This rearrangement joins TRBV21-1 to TRBJ2-4; the tabulated D call, TRBD1, remains unverified against the DNA. TRBV21-1 is a documented pseudogene. The CDR3 totals 10 residues. CDR3 amino acids: CARQGGIQYF. The CDR3 DNA follows: TGTGCCAGACAGGGCGGCATTCAGTACTTC.

This chain uses TRBV5-4 with TRBJ2-3; 7 positions agree with TRBD2. V lost 1 base, J lost 2 bases, and 7 bases stayed unmatched. Germline V lookup: CDR1 SGHNT, CDR2 YYREEE (reference sequence). This CDR3 is 16 amino acids long. The CDR3 coding sequence is TGTGCCAGCAGCTTGACGGCTAGCGGTCCCACAGATACGCAGTATTTT. This encodes CASSLTASGPTDTQYF.

The chain joins TRBV7-2 to TRBJ2-7, with D perhaps matching TRBD2 (5 bases). The germline V gene encodes CDR1 SGHTA and CDR2 FQGNSA. The V and J ends lost 4 bases and 4 bases respectively, with 17 bases between them. This CDR3 is 15 amino acids long. The CDR3 DNA reads TGTGCCAGCAGCTCCCTAGAGGTACGCGGGTACGAGCAGTACTTC. Encoded protein: CASSSLEVRGYEQYF.

This clone was detected a few times. V usage is TRBV5-8 and J usage is TRBJ2-7; TRBD2 matches at 7 bases. V gave up 1 base and J gave up 7 bases; unmatched junction bases: 11. The CDR3 runs to 15 residues. The germline V gene encodes CDR1 SGHTS and CDR2 YDEGEE. The CDR3 DNA follows: TGTGCCAGCAGCTTGTCCGGGACTACCCTACGAGAGCAGTACTTC. It codes for CASSLSGTTLREQYF.

This clone has a handful of counts. The chain employs TRBV5-4 and TRBJ2-2; 9 bases are shared with TRBD1. Trimming removed 4 bases from V and 5 bases from J; junction bases left unmatched: 6. CDR1 and CDR2 from the germline V gene are SGHNT and YYREEE (reference sequence). The CDR3 spans 15 residues. DNA of the CDR3: TGTGCCAGCAGCCGAGGGACAGGGCCTACCGGGGAGCTGTTTTTT. Protein product: CASSRGTGPTGELFF.

On this clone: A read error may produce the germline difference seen at one junction end. This chain uses TRBV14 with TRBJ2-7; TRBD1 matches at 7 bases. CDR3 size: 12 residues. CDR1 and CDR2 (germline): SGHDN, FVKESK. In DNA form, the CDR3 reads TGTGCCAGCAGTCCACAGGGGAGACTTCGGCACTTC. Amino acid sequence: CASSPQGRLRHF.

This rearrangement joins TRBV2 to TRBJ1-6; the D gene is possibly TRBD1 (5 bases). Germline CDR1 reads SNHLY; CDR2 reads FYNNEI. V lost 7 bases, J lost 13 bases, and 14 bases lay in between. CDR3 length: 12 residues. CDR3 in amino acids: CASTSGISPLHF. In DNA, the CDR3 is TGTGCCAGCACTTCAGGGATAAGTCCCCTCCACTTT.

The chain has TRBV7-2 and TRBJ2-1, with D possibly being TRBD2 (6 bases). The germline CDR1 and CDR2 sequences are SGHTA and FQGNSA. Trimming removed 3 bases from V and 4 bases from J, with 13 bases in between. The CDR3 is made up of 15 amino acids. The CDR3 coding sequence is TGTGCCAGCAGCTTTGGCGGGATTCATTACAATGAGCAGTTCTTC. Amino acid sequence: CASSFGGIHYNEQFF.

The rearrangement uses TRBV2 and TRBJ1-5; 8 bases align to TRBD1. The CDR3 loop spans 13 amino acids. The germline gives CDR1 SNHLY, CDR2 FYNNEI. V gave up 7 bases and J gave up 6 bases; unmatched junction bases: 5. In nucleotides, the CDR3 is TGTGCCAGCACAGACAGGGGAGGTCAGCCCCAGCATTTT. Translation: CASTDRGGQPQHF.

The count of this clone is one. The chain uses TRBV20-1 and TRBJ1-1, with 8 bases matching TRBD1. CDR1 is DFQATT, CDR2 SNEGSKA, per germline (reference sequence). Trimming took 6 bases from V and 10 from J; bases not matched to a gene: 4. The CDR3 runs to 10 residues. CDR3 sequence: CSALDRVAFF. In nucleotides, the CDR3 is TGCAGTGCGCTGGACAGGGTAGCTTTCTTT.

This chain joins TRBV3-1 (or the pseudogene TRBV3-2) and TRBJ2-3; D perhaps matches TRBD2 (6 bases). From germline, CDR1 is LGHDT and CDR2 YNNKEL (reference sequence). V was trimmed by 3 bases and J by 2 bases, leaving 12 bases between them. This CDR3 is 15 amino acids long. The CDR3, as DNA: TGTGCCAGCAGCCATGGTAGCGGATACACAGATACGCAGTATTTT. Its protein is CASSHGSGYTDTQYF.

V and J are TRBV18 and TRBJ2-2; D might be TRBD2 (5 bases). The CDR3 runs to 16 residues. Germline values: CDR1 KGHSH, CDR2 LQKENI. Trimming cost V 4 bases and J 6 bases, with 18 bases left between them. CDR3 in amino acids: CASSRYMGAGAGELFF. The CDR3 DNA sequence: TGTGCCAGCTCACGTTATATGGGTGCCGGGGCCGGGGAGCTGTTTTTT. Supplemented by reference TRBV18 and TRBJ2-2, the full variable domain reads NAGVMQNPRHLVRRRGQEARLRCSPMKGHSHVYWYRQLPEEGLKFMVYLQKENIIDESGMPKERFSAEFPKEGPSILRIQQVVRGDSAAYFCASSRYMGAGAGELFFGEGSRLTVL.

This clone was seen a few times. The genes are TRBV19 and TRBJ1-2, with a possible D match to TRBD1 (5 bases). The V gene lost 8 bases and the J gene lost 9 bases, with 13 bases spanning the gap. This CDR3 has 11 residues. Germline-derived CDR1 and CDR2 are LNHDA and SQIVND (reference sequence). The CDR3 region is CASLKGISYTF. CDR3 nucleotides: TGTGCCAGTTTAAAGGGGATAAGCTACACCTTC.

In its sample, this clone was seen a few times. The V call is TRBV3-1 (or the pseudogene TRBV3-2), the J call TRBJ1-4, with 7 bases identical to TRBD1. The CDR3 runs to 16 residues. The germline CDR1 and CDR2 sequences are LGHDT and YNNKEL (reference sequence). V shed 4 bases, J shed 5 bases, and the junction held 10 bases outside the gene matches. CDR3 loop: CASSPPGGSGNEKLFF. The DNA for the CDR3 is TGTGCCAGCAGCCCCCCAGGGGGGTCGGGGAATGAAAAACTGTTTTTT.

This chain uses TRBV7-9 with TRBJ2-2, with 10 bases lining up with TRBD2. The germline V gene encodes CDR1 SEHNR and CDR2 FQNEAQ (reference sequence). The CDR3 covers 16 residues. V lost 4 bases to trimming and J lost 3 bases; unmatched junction nucleotides: 5. The CDR3 region has the DNA TGTGCCAGCAGCTATAGCGGGAGGTTTCACACCGGGGAGCTGTTTTTT. It codes for CASSYSGRFHTGELFF. Filled out from reference TRBV7-9 and TRBJ2-2, the complete variable domain reads DTGVSQNPRHKITKRGQNVTFRCDPISEHNRLYWYRQTLGQGPEFLTYFQNEAQLEKSRLLSDRFSAERPKGSFSTLEIQRTEQGDSAMYLCASSYSGRFHTGELFFGEGSRLTVL.

The V gene is TRBV15, the J gene TRBJ2-7, with TRBD1 as a possible D gene (5 bases). The length of the CDR3 is 14 residues. CDR1 is LNHNV and CDR2 is YYDKDF in the germline V gene (reference sequence). V was clipped by 1 base and J by 2 bases, with 9 bases between them. CDR3 loop: CATSRVAGTYEQYF. In nucleotides, the CDR3 is TGTGCCACCAGCAGAGTCGCAGGGACCTACGAGCAGTACTTC.

The chain couples TRBV9 to TRBJ1-2, with D perhaps TRBD1 (6 bases). The V and J ends lost 0 bases and 3 bases respectively, with 9 bases between them. Germline lookup yields CDR1 SGDLS and CDR2 YYNGEE. This CDR3 is built from 14 residues. As DNA, the CDR3 is TGTGCCAGCAGCGTAGGCTACAGGGACTATGGCTACACCTTC. Translation gives CASSVGYRDYGYTF.

This sequence joins TRBV4-1 and TRBJ2-1, with 12 positions matching TRBD2. J lost 7 bases, V lost 4 bases, and 8 bases had no gene match. Per germline, CDR1 MGHRA and CDR2 YSYEKL. This CDR3 spans 16 amino acids. The CDR3 reads CASSPRLAGAGNEQFF. Here the CDR3 DNA reads TGCGCCAGCAGCCCCCGACTAGCGGGAGCTGGGAATGAGCAGTTCTTC.

The chain carries TRBV2 and TRBJ2-3; D perhaps matches TRBD2 (5 bases). Germline CDR1 is SNHLY and CDR2 is FYNNEI. V lost 3 bases to trimming and J lost 2 bases, with 9 bases between them. This CDR3 is 14 amino acids long. The CDR3 sequence: CASSDWETTDTQYF. CDR3 nucleotide sequence: TGTGCCAGCAGTGACTGGGAGACCACAGATACGCAGTATTTT.

This rearrangement joins TRBV7-9 to TRBJ2-7; tentative D call: TRBD2 (5 bases). Germline CDR1 SEHNR, CDR2 FQNEAQ (reference sequence). Trimming removed 5 bases at V and 4 bases at J, with 21 bases between. The CDR3 consists of 16 residues. CDR3 in amino acids: CASSPPLEGRFYEQYF. CDR3 in DNA: TGTGCCAGCAGCCCACCTCTAGAGGGCCGTTTTTACGAGCAGTACTTC.

This rearrangement joins TRBV30 to TRBJ2-3; TRBD2 matches at 7 bases. The CDR3 contains 14 residues. Germline-derived CDR1 and CDR2 are GTSNPN and SVGIG (reference sequence). Unmatched junction bases numbered 10, after V lost 2 bases and J lost 8 bases. CDR3 coding DNA: TGTGCCTGGAGTATGACTAGCCCCAAAGGTACGCAGTATTTT. It translates to CAWSMTSPKGTQYF.

This clone appeared a few times. The chain employs TRBV28 and TRBJ1-5; D might be TRBD1 (6 bases). The CDR3 is 15 residues long. The germline V and J ends were trimmed by 6 bases and 6 bases, with 18 bases remaining between them. CDR1 is MDHEN, CDR2 SYDVKM, per germline. The CDR3 nucleotides read TGTGCCAGCAGCGGGGGGCGGATAGGAAGTCAGCCCCAGCATTTT. Amino acid sequence: CASSGGRIGSQPQHF. Full variable domain (missing parts from reference TRBV28 and TRBJ1-5): DVKVTQSSRYLVKRTGEKVFLECVQDMDHENMFWYRQDPGLGLRLIYFSYDVKMKEKGDIPEGYSVSREKKERFSLILESASTNQTSMYLCASSGGRIGSQPQHFGDGTRLSIL.